Following are 18 T cell receptor beta chains from one sample sequenced in a study of blood T cells in healthy people across ages. Together with a sample-barcoded 5' primer, a J-beta primer mix was included in a second PCR lasting about 6 to 12 cycles. TCRdb called the 5' RACE reads again in MiXCR, with one record for every CDR3 protein. The sample lists about 1,000,000 distinct CDR3 sequences; 40% to 45% were seen once. Input material: blood. These receptors were obtained from a woman aged 55-70 years in good health.

The gene calls are TRBV20-1 and TRBJ2-7; 9 positions agree with TRBD2. The germline V gene encodes CDR1 DFQATT and CDR2 SNEGSKA (reference sequence). The V and J ends lost 1 base and 0 bases, in that order; junction bases with no gene match: 4. The CDR3 length is 15 residues. The CDR3 DNA reads TGCAGTGCTAGAGTTAGCGGGGGACTCTCCTACGAGCAGTACTTC. Protein product: CSARVSGGLSYEQYF.

The V gene is TRBV9, the J gene TRBJ2-3, with TRBD2 as a possible D gene (6 bases). The germline V gene encodes CDR1 SGDLS and CDR2 YYNGEE. This CDR3 contains 15 residues. V was shortened by 4 bases and J by 1 base, with 13 bases between the two germline ends. CDR3 residues: CASSSHTGGTDTQYF. CDR3 nucleotides: TGTGCCAGCAGCTCTCATACGGGAGGCACAGATACGCAGTATTTT.

V gene TRBV6-5 combines with J gene TRBJ2-5; 9 bases map to TRBD1. With V trimmed by 0 bases and J by 11 bases, 7 bases remained unmatched. The CDR3 runs 14 residues. Germline CDR1 is MNHEY and CDR2 is SVGAGI. The CDR3: CASSYSGQGEEQYF. The CDR3 DNA reads TGTGCCAGCAGTTACTCGGGACAGGGAGAAGAGCAGTACTTC.

V usage is TRBV27 and J usage is TRBJ1-4; 12 bases fit TRBD1. Germline assignment: CDR1 MNHEY and CDR2 SMNVEV (reference sequence). V lost 3 bases, J lost 0 bases, and 5 bases stayed unmatched. This CDR3 region has 18 residues. CDR3 nucleotides: TGTGCCAGCAGTTTCCGCGGGACAGGGGGCCCAACTAATGAAAAACTGTTTTTT. It translates to CASSFRGTGGPTNEKLFF.

This clonotype has a single count. This rearrangement joins TRBV6-5 to TRBJ2-3, with a possible D match to TRBD2 (6 bases). Germline assignment: CDR1 MNHEY and CDR2 SVGAGI. The V and J ends lost 8 bases and 3 bases respectively, with 18 bases between them. The CDR3 spans 15 residues. The CDR3 region has the DNA TGTGCCAGCCATCGAGGTATCGGGAGTACAGATACGCAGTATTTT. Its protein product is CASHRGIGSTDTQYF.

The sample holds a few counts of this clonotype. A single base separates this from a much larger clone, so it may be a read error. The rearrangement joins TRBV12-3 or TRBV12-4 to TRBJ2-7, with 9 bases fitting TRBD2. This CDR3 is 16 amino acids long. V shed 5 bases and J 7 bases; nucleotides not matched to a gene: 15. The CDR3 is CASSPLRAGGGNEQYF. Written as DNA, the CDR3 is TGTGCCAGCAGTCCCCTGCGAGCGGGAGGCGGAAATGAGCAGTACTTC.

Of note for this clonotype: An end of the junction does not agree with germline; a read error may underlie this. The chain couples TRBV5-1 to TRBJ2-6; 9 nucleotides match TRBD1. In germline, CDR1 is SGHRS, CDR2 YFSETQ. The CDR3 has 14 residues. The CDR3 DNA sequence: TGCGCCAGCAGCCCTAGGACAGGGGCCAACGTCCCGACTTTC. Its protein product is CASSPRTGANVPTF.

The CDR3 protein is CSARDLGGRSSYNEQFF. The CDR3 DNA reads as TGCAGTGCTAGAGATCTGGGCGGGAGGTCCTCCTACAATGAGCAGTTCTTC. The chain employs TRBV20-1 and TRBJ2-1, with TRBD2 matching 8 bases. The ends lost 0 bases at V and 0 bases at J; junction bases unmatched: 7. This CDR3 has 17 residues. CDR1 is DFQATT, CDR2 SNEGSKA, per germline (reference sequence).

This clonotype was picked up a small number of times. J is TRBJ2-7 and V is TRBV6-2 or TRBV6-3, with 7 bases matching TRBD2. The junction had 11 bases not matched to a gene; V was cut back by 0 bases and J by 6 bases. Germline CDR1 and CDR2: MNHEY and SVGEGT. This CDR3 has 16 residues. CDR3 DNA sequence: TGTGCCAGCAGTTACTCGAGGTGGGAGGGACCTGGCGAGCAGTACTTC. This sequence encodes CASSYSRWEGPGEQYF.

This clonotype was seen more than once but under ten times. The chain carries TRBV27 and TRBJ2-1, with 11 nucleotides matching TRBD2. With V trimmed by 5 bases and J by 4 bases, 10 bases remained unmatched. Germline loops: CDR1 MNHEY, CDR2 SMNVEV (reference sequence). The CDR3 totals 17 residues. The CDR3 reads CASSPSSSGRLYNEQFF. DNA for the CDR3: TGTGCCAGCAGTCCCTCTTCTAGCGGGAGGCTGTACAATGAGCAGTTCTTC.

Only a few counts were recorded for this clonotype. The chain employs TRBV25-1 and TRBJ1-6; no clear D gene. This CDR3 comprises 14 residues. V lost 4 bases, J lost 5 bases, and 9 bases lay in between. Germline V gene lookup returns CDR1 MGHDK and CDR2 SYGVNS. This CDR3 reads CASSVSVHNSPLHF. In DNA, the CDR3 is TGTGCCAGCAGTGTCAGTGTTCATAATTCACCCCTCCACTTT.

The chain employs TRBV4-1 and TRBJ2-7; the D gene is possibly TRBD2 (6 bases). Per germline, CDR1 MGHRA and CDR2 YSYEKL. Trimming removed 0 bases at V and 2 bases at J, with 14 bases between. The CDR3 has 16 amino acids. As DNA, the CDR3 is TGCGCCAGCAGCCAAGATTTACGGGAGTGGCCCTACGAGCAGTACTTC. Its protein product is CASSQDLREWPYEQYF.

The table lists this clonotype with many counts. This sequence joins TRBV14 and TRBJ2-1; TRBD2 matches at 8 bases. The CDR3 covers 13 residues. CDR1 and CDR2 (germline): SGHDN, FVKESK. With 4 bases clipped from V and 13 bases from J, the junction kept 9 bases outside the gene matches. The CDR3 is CASSLDLAGGQFF. The CDR3 nucleotides read TGTGCCAGCAGCCTGGACTTGGCGGGAGGCCAGTTCTTC.

The chain combines TRBV5-1 with TRBJ2-7; 9 nucleotides line up with TRBD2. Trimming removed 2 bases from V and 0 bases from J; junction bases left unmatched: 3. The CDR3 length is 15 residues. Germline values: CDR1 SGHRS, CDR2 YFSETQ. CDR3 sequence (DNA): TGCGCCAGCAGCTTTTCTAGCGGGATCTCCTACGAGCAGTACTTC. Translating it yields CASSFSSGISYEQYF.

This clonotype was found a few times. The chain couples TRBV15 to TRBJ2-1; the match to TRBD2 covers 7 bases. The germline CDR1 and CDR2 sequences are LNHNV and YYDKDF (reference sequence). J was trimmed by 3 bases and V by 8 bases; bases with no gene match: 4. The CDR3 contains 13 residues. The CDR3 loop is CATAGTNYNEQFF. CDR3 coding DNA: TGTGCCACCGCCGGGACTAACTACAATGAGCAGTTCTTC.

This clonotype showed up just a few times. V is TRBV20-1 and J is TRBJ2-1; tentatively, D is TRBD2 (5 bases). The CDR3 contains 15 residues. The V gene's germline CDR1 is DFQATT and CDR2 SNEGSKA (reference sequence). V lost 5 bases to trimming and J lost 2 bases, with 16 bases between them. Here the CDR3 reads CSASKRGSPYNEQFF. For the CDR3, the DNA is TGCAGTGCTTCCAAGCGTGGGAGCCCCTACAATGAGCAGTTCTTC.

The chain combines TRBV2 with TRBJ2-3, with 9 bases aligning to TRBD2. The V segment lost 10 bases and the J segment 0 bases; nucleotides outside the gene matches: 5. CDR1 is SNHLY and CDR2 is FYNNEI in the germline V gene. This CDR3 is built from 14 residues. In DNA form, the CDR3 reads TGTGCCACAGGGACTAGCCCTAGCACAGATACGCAGTATTTT. Translated: CATGTSPSTDTQYF. Full variable domain (rest looked up from reference TRBV2 and TRBJ2-3): EPEVTQTPSHQVTQMGQEVILRCVPISNHLYFYWYRQILGQKVEFLVSFYNNEISEKSEIFDDQFSVERPDGSNFTLKIRSTKLEDSAMYFCATGTSPSTDTQYFGPGTRLTVL.

The rearrangement uses TRBV12-3 or TRBV12-4 and TRBJ2-1; D is perhaps TRBD2 (6 bases). This CDR3 is 15 amino acids long. V shed 4 bases and J shed 8 bases, with 18 bases lying between them. The chain's CDR3 is CASSSHSGASHEQFF. The DNA of the CDR3 is TGTGCCAGCAGTTCCCATAGCGGAGCCTCACATGAGCAGTTCTTC.